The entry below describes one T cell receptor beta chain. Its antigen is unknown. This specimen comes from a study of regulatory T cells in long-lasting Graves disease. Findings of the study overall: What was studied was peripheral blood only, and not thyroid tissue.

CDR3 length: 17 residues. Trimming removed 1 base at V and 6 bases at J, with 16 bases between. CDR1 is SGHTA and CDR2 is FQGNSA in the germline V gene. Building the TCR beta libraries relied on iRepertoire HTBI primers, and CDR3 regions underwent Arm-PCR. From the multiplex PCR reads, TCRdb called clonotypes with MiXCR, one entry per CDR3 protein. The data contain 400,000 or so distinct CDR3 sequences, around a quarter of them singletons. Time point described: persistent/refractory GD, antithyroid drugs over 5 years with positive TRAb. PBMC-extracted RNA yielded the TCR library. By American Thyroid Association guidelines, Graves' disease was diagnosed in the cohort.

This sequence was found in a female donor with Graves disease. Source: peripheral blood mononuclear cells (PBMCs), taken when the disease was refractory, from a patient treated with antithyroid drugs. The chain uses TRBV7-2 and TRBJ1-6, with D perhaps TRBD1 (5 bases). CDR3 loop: CASSLGGGFSVNSPLHF. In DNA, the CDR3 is TGTGCCAGCAGCTTAGGCGGGGGGTTCTCCGTTAATTCACCCCTCCACTTT.